The clone carrying this T cell receptor (beta chain) was picked up a small number of times. A junction end diverges from the germline sequence, so it may reflect a read error. This entry belongs to a study of blood T cell repertoires in COVID-19. This CDR3 region has 12 residues. CDR1 and CDR2 from the germline V gene are SGHVS and FQNEAQ. Clones were sequenced by immunoSEQ multiplex PCR, and TCRdb holds only the in-frame ones, with some missing. The sample has hundreds of thousands of clones; more than 70% are singletons. This receptor was identified in a woman older than 75 with acute or convalescent COVID-19. Sequencing was performed on peripheral blood. This chain uses TRBV7-8 with TRBJ2-7; D gene uncertain. DNA of the CDR3: TGTGCCAGCAGCTTAGAATTGTACCCAAGTAGATTC. This gives the protein CASSLELYPSRF.